This TCR beta chain was documented in a study of T-cell reconstitution after alpha-beta-depleted transplantation in children. Study-wide findings and caveats: Among T cells one year after transplant, newly produced cells accounted for most counts and diversity.

During its preparation, the TCRbeta library received unique molecular identifiers. From the PCR reads, TCRdb called clonotypes with MiXCR, one entry per CDR3 protein. This table has 200,000 or so distinct CDR3 sequences, 5% to 7.5% appearing once. This clonotype has at least ten counts. What it binds is unknown. The specimen comprised PBMCs, sampled before TCRalphabeta/CD19-depleted stem cell transplant. This receptor was identified in a girl less than two years old with combined immunodeficiency, due to receive a stem cell transplant.

The DNA of the CDR3 is TGTGCCAGCAGTTTAGGGCGGGGTGACACAGATACGCAGTATTTT. Protein: CASSLGRGDTDTQYF. V is TRBV27 and J is TRBJ2-3; possible D gene TRBD2, 6 bases. The V end was cut by 2 bases, the J end by 2 bases, with 11 bases between. Looked up from germline, CDR1 is MNHEY and CDR2 is SMNVEV (reference sequence). The CDR3 length is 15 residues.